A selection of T cell receptor beta chains follows, all from one sample in a study of T cells in Graves' hyperthyroidism and ophthalmopathy. A single record per CDR3 protein comes from TCRdb applying MiXCR to the multiplex PCR reads. The table shows around 300,000 distinct CDR3 sequences, with 14% occurring only once. The source material was blood. All receptors come from a woman aged 25-40 years with Graves' hyperthyroidism. Each CDR3 is given with its conserved first and last residue. A D gene is named only where the DNA matches it firmly. Size is omitted from some rows. Given values are once, few, many or a class for expanded clones.

len	v_gene	j_gene	d_gene	abundance	CDR3aa	CDR3nt
14	TRBV7-2	TRBJ1-3	NA	many	CASSLVGAGNTIYF	TGTGCCAGCAGCTTAGTAGGGGCTGGAAACACCATATATTTT
15	TRBV20-1	TRBJ1-6	NA	many	CSARQQGSFNSPLHF	TGCAGTGCTAGACAACAGGGATCCTTTAATTCACCCCTCCACTTT
15	TRBV6-1	TRBJ1-3	NA	NA	CASSEAHDRRNTIYF	TGTGCCAGCAGTGAAGCGCATGACAGGAGAAACACCATATATTTT
15	TRBV6-1	TRBJ2-1	NA	many	CASKISGPAYNEQFF	TGTGCCAGCAAGATAAGCGGCCCAGCCTACAATGAGCAGTTCTTC
11	TRBV19	TRBJ1-5	NA	NA	CASTFNRYWHF	TGTGCCAGTACCTTTAACAGGTACTGGCATTTT
12	TRBV20-1	TRBJ1-5	NA	many	CSASRSNQPQHF	TGCAGTGCTAGCAGGAGCAATCAGCCCCAGCATTTT
13	TRBV19	TRBJ1-1	NA	few	CASSKDLNTEAFF	TGTGCCAGTAGCAAAGATCTGAACACTGAAGCTTTCTTT
16	TRBV28	TRBJ1-2	NA	many	CASSSPAGWGSGGYTF	TGTGCCAGCAGTTCCCCCGCGGGTTGGGGGAGTGGAGGCTACACCTTC
14	TRBV19	TRBJ2-5	TRBD2	NA	CASSTAGVPETQYF	TGTGCCAGTAGTACAGCGGGAGTACCCGAGACCCAGTACTTC
12	TRBV29-1	TRBJ1-2	TRBD1	many	CSVTRQGQGYTF	TGCAGCGTTACCAGACAGGGGCAGGGCTACACCTTC
18	TRBV7-2	TRBJ2-7	TRBD2	NA	CASSLGFGGGAARYEQYF	TGTGCCAGCAGCCTCGGGTTCGGGGGAGGGGCGGCGAGGTACGAGCAGTACTTC
18	TRBV7-6	TRBJ2-2	NA	NA	CASSLGSLRNRRTGELFF	TGTGCCAGCAGCTTAGGTTCGTTGAGGAACAGGAGAACCGGGGAGCTGTTTTTT
14	TRBV11-3	TRBJ2-3	NA	few	CASSLSGPGDTQYF	TGTGCCAGCAGCCTCAGCGGGCCGGGGGATACGCAGTATTTT
13	TRBV11-2	TRBJ1-3	NA	many	CASSTQSGNTIYF	TGTGCCAGCAGCACCCAGTCTGGAAACACCATATATTTT
18	TRBV15	TRBJ1-2	NA	many	CATSSQADRRRFDYGYTF	TGTGCCACCAGCAGCCAAGCCGACAGAAGACGTTTTGACTATGGCTACACCTTC
12	TRBV11-1	TRBJ2-7	NA	many	CASSLSRDEQYF	TGTGCCAGCAGCTTATCCAGGGACGAGCAGTACTTC
13	TRBV20-1	TRBJ1-5	NA	many	CSAREGGNQPQHF	TGCAGTGCTAGAGAGGGGGGCAATCAGCCCCAGCATTTT
20	TRBV15	TRBJ1-2	NA	many	CATSRDLGRTGLTDPYGYTF	TGTGCCACCAGCAGAGATCTGGGACGAACGGGGCTAACGGACCCTTATGGCTACACCTTC
16	TRBV5-1	TRBJ2-3	NA	few	CASSLAGTRSTDTQYF	TGCGCCAGCAGCTTGGCGGGGACTCGATCCACAGATACGCAGTATTTT
15	TRBV6-1	TRBJ2-3	TRBD2	many	CASSPVPLARDTQYF	TGTGCCAGCAGTCCAGTCCCACTAGCGAGAGATACGCAGTATTTT
15	TRBV28	TRBJ1-5	NA	many	CASSSGYRSNQPQHF	TGTGCCAGCAGTTCAGGGTATCGTAGCAATCAGCCCCAGCATTTT
14	TRBV3-1	TRBJ1-6	NA	NA	CASSHSPGNSPLHF	TGTGCCAGCAGCCATTCACCAGGGAATTCACCCCTCCACTTT
14	TRBV19	TRBJ2-2	TRBD1	few	CASSIVDRAGELFF	TGTGCCAGTAGTATAGTTGACAGGGCCGGGGAGCTGTTTTTT
16	TRBV5-4	TRBJ1-1	NA	once	CASSSPRSRRTTEAFF	TGTGCCAGCAGCTCCCCCCGTTCCCGGCGGACCACTGAAGCTTTCTTT
17	TRBV12-5	TRBJ2-2	NA	few	CASGLPRRGARTGELFF	TGTGCTAGTGGTTTGCCTCGAAGAGGGGCTCGGACCGGGGAGCTGTTTTTT
13	TRBV24-1	TRBJ1-2	NA	many	CATSDFPVAGYTF	TGTGCCACCAGTGATTTCCCGGTTGCCGGCTACACCTTC
13	TRBV5-1	TRBJ1-2	NA	NA	CASSPGKNYGYTF	TGCGCCAGCAGCCCAGGCAAGAACTATGGCTACACCTTC
12	TRBV4-1	TRBJ2-5	TRBD2	few	CASSPGTGTRDF	TGCGCCAGCAGCCCAGGGACCGGGACTAGGGACTTC
15	TRBV5-5	TRBJ2-5	TRBD1	NA	CASSLGDRGIETQYF	TGTGCCAGCAGCTTGGGCGACAGGGGGATAGAGACCCAGTACTTC
11	TRBV10-3	TRBJ2-3	NA	many	CAISESRAQYF	TGTGCCATCAGTGAGTCTCGTGCGCAGTATTTT
16	TRBV24-1	TRBJ2-1	NA	few	CATSDLTGPPYNEQFF	TGTGCCACCAGTGATTTAACCGGACCCCCCTACAATGAGCAGTTCTTC
14	TRBV11-2	TRBJ1-5	TRBD1	few	CASSTSGQGQPQHF	TGTGCCAGCAGCACCTCGGGACAGGGTCAGCCCCAGCATTTT
16	TRBV7-3	TRBJ2-7	TRBD2	many	CASSLVSGGSSYEQYF	TGTGCCAGCAGCTTGGTATCGGGAGGGAGCTCCTACGAGCAGTACTTC
15	TRBV10-1	TRBJ2-7	NA	many	CASSENTLGSYEQYF	TGCGCCAGCAGTGAGAATACGCTCGGTTCCTACGAGCAGTACTTC
13	TRBV19	TRBJ1-1	NA	many	CASSTGYLYEAFF	TGTGCCAGTAGTACCGGGTACTTGTACGAAGCTTTCTTT
16	TRBV30	TRBJ2-3	NA	many	CAWSGAESTGTDTQYF	TGTGCCTGGAGCGGGGCAGAGAGCACTGGCACAGATACGCAGTATTTT
16	TRBV20-1	TRBJ2-3	TRBD2	many	CSADGGLAGAPDTQYF	TGCAGTGCCGACGGGGGACTAGCGGGAGCCCCAGATACGCAGTATTTT
14	TRBV5-5	TRBJ2-5	NA	NA	CASSLLPAQETQYF	TGTGCCAGCAGCTTGCTTCCAGCCCAAGAGACCCAGTACTTC
13	TRBV6-1	TRBJ2-5	NA	NA	CASSNYHQETQYF	TGTGCCAGCAGCAATTATCACCAAGAGACCCAGTACTTC
14	TRBV28	TRBJ1-1	NA	NA	CASSSPATSAEAFF	TGTGCCAGCAGTTCTCCGGCCACGAGCGCTGAAGCTTTCTTT
17	TRBV20-1	TRBJ2-1	NA	many	CSARDPLGGRGVNEQFF	TGCAGTGCTAGAGATCCCCTTGGCGGCCGGGGCGTTAATGAGCAGTTCTTC
12	TRBV12-3/TRBV12-4	TRBJ1-1	NA	NA	CASSLQNTEASF	TGTGCCAGCAGTTTACAGAACACTGAAGCTTCCTTT
16	TRBV3-1	TRBJ2-4	NA	once	CASSQGGTRSGDIQYF	TGTGCCAGCAGCCAAGGGGGCACCCGTTCCGGAGACATTCAGTACTTC
16	TRBV2	TRBJ2-2	TRBD1	many	CAIRPPGTGYTGELFF	TGTGCCATCAGACCCCCGGGGACAGGATACACCGGGGAGCTGTTTTTT
14	TRBV20-1	TRBJ1-6	NA	few	CSASNRVYNSPLHF	TGCAGTGCTAGTAATCGGGTCTATAATTCACCCCTCCACTTT
13	TRBV19	TRBJ2-1	TRBD2	few	CASSAHSGNEQFF	TGTGCCAGTAGTGCCCATAGCGGGAATGAGCAGTTCTTC
18	TRBV28	TRBJ2-6	NA	few	CASSFNSLKNSGANVLTF	TGTGCCAGCAGTTTTAATAGCTTGAAAAACTCTGGGGCCAACGTCCTGACTTTC
14	TRBV12-3/TRBV12-4	TRBJ2-3	NA	NA	CASTLVAGADTQYF	TGTGCCAGCACTCTGGTAGCCGGGGCAGATACGCAGTATTTT
16	TRBV7-2	TRBJ1-1	NA	many	CASSPMWTAMNTEAFF	TGTGCCAGCAGCCCAATGTGGACCGCTATGAACACTGAAGCTTTCTTT